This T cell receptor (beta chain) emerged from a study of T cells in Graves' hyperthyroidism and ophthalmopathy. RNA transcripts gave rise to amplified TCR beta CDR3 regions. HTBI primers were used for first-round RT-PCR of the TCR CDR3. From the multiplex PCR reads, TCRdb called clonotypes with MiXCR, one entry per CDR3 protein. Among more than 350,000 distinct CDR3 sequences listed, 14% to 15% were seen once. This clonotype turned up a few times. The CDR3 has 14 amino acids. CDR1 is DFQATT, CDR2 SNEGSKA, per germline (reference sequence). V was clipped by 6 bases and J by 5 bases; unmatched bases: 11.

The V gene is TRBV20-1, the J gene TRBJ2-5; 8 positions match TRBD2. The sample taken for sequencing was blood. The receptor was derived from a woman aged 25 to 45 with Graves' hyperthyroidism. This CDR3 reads CSADPGGLGETQYF. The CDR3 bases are TGCAGTGCGGACCCGGGAGGGCTAGGGGAGACCCAGTACTTC.